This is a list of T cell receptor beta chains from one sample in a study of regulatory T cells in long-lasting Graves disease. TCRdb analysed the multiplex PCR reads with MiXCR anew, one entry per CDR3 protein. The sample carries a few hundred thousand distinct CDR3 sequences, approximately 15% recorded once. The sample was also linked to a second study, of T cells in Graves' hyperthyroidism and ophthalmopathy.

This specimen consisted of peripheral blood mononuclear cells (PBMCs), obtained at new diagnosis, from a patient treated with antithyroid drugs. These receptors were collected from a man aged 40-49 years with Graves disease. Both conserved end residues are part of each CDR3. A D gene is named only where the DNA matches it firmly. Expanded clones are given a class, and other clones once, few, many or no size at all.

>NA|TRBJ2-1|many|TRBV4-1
CASSLAPGSANEQFF
TGCGCCAGCAGCCTGGCACCAGGGTCGGCTAATGAGCAGTTCTTC
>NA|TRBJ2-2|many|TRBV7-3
CASSPRTAGGELFF
TGTGCCAGCAGCCCGCGGACCGCAGGCGGGGAGCTGTTTTTT
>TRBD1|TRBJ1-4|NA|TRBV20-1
CSARATGAGEKLFF
TGCAGTGCTAGGGCGACAGGGGCAGGCGAAAAACTGTTTTTT
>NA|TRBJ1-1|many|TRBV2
CASSGRTEAFF
TGTGCCAGCAGTGGGAGGACAGAAGCTTTCTTT
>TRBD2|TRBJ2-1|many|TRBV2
CASRAGLASREQFF
TGTGCCAGCAGAGCGGGACTAGCTTCCCGTGAGCAGTTCTTC
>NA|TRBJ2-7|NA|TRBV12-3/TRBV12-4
CASSLWVRTYEQYF
TGTGCCAGCAGTTTATGGGTCCGTACCTACGAGCAGTACTTC
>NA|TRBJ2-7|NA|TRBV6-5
CASSYSRVTYEQYF
TGTGCCAGCAGTTACTCCCGGGTAACCTACGAGCAGTACTTC
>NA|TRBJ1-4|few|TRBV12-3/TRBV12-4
CASSWNLEKLFF
TGTGCCAGCAGCTGGAACCTTGAAAAACTGTTTTTT
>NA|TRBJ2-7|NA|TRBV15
CATSTLRGPLEHYNEQYF
TGTGCCACCAGCACCCTACGAGGGCCACTGGAACACTACAATGAGCAGTACTTC
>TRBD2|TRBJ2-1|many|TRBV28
CASRLRRGGFYNEQFF
TGTGCCAGCAGACTACGCCGCGGGGGGTTCTACAATGAGCAGTTCTTC
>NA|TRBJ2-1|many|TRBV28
CASTSEYNEQFF
TGTGCCAGCACCTCCGAATACAATGAGCAGTTCTTC
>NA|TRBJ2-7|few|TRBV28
CASRHQRAYEQYF
TGTGCCAGCAGACACCAAAGGGCCTACGAGCAGTACTTC
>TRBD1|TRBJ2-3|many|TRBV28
CASSFSETGARTDTQYF
TGTGCCAGCAGTTTCTCCGAGACAGGGGCTCGCACAGATACGCAGTATTTT
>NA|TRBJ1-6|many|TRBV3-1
CASSQAPPGTGNSPLHF
TGTGCCAGCAGCCAAGCACCGCCCGGGACGGGGAATTCACCCCTCCACTTT
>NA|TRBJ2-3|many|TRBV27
CASRSPRTGVIAGSTDTQYF
TGTGCCAGTCGGTCTCCCCGGACAGGGGTGATAGCGGGGAGCACAGATACGCAGTATTTT
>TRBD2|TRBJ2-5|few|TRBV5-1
CASSKLTAGGETQYF
TGCGCCAGCAGTAAGCTGACAGCGGGGGGAGAGACCCAGTACTTC
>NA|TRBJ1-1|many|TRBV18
CASSPPLGIGTEAFF
TGTGCCAGCTCACCACCGCTGGGGATTGGCACTGAAGCTTTCTTT
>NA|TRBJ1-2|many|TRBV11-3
CASSSDLPGRGYTF
TGTGCCAGCAGCTCGGACCTCCCAGGTCGTGGCTACACCTTC
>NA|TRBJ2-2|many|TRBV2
CASSDKWGELFF
TGTGCCAGCAGTGACAAGTGGGGAGAGCTGTTTTTT
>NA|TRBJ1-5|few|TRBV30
CAWSLWTHDQPQHF
TGTGCCTGGTCGCTTTGGACCCACGATCAGCCCCAGCATTTT
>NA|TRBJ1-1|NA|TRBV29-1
CSVPGWEGRTEAFF
TGCAGCGTCCCGGGTTGGGAGGGTAGGACTGAAGCTTTCTTT
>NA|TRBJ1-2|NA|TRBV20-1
CSARDERGMGYGYTF
TGCAGTGCTAGAGATGAGAGGGGAATGGGCTATGGCTACACCTTC
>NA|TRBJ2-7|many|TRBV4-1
CASSQDTRIYEQYF
TGCGCCAGCAGCCAAGACACGCGGATATACGAGCAGTACTTC
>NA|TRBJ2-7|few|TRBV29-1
CSVGSAGVGYEQYF
TGCAGCGTTGGGTCGGCAGGGGTGGGCTACGAGCAGTACTTC
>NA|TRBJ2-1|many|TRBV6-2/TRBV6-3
CASSEKPRGYNEQFF
TGTGCCAGCAGTGAAAAACCCCGCGGGTACAATGAGCAGTTCTTC
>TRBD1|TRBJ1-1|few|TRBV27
CASSLRGGWGTEAFF
TGTGCCAGCAGTCTCCGAGGGGGCTGGGGCACTGAAGCTTTCTTT
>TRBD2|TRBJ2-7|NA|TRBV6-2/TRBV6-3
CASSTPAGGFYEQYF
TGTGCCAGCAGTACCCCAGCGGGGGGTTTCTACGAGCAGTACTTC
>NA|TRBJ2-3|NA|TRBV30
CARRRIATSTDTQYF
TGTGCCCGGAGGAGGATAGCGACTAGCACAGATACGCAGTATTTT
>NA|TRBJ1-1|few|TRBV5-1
CASSLEGGNTEAFF
TGCGCCAGCAGCTTGGAAGGGGGGAACACTGAAGCTTTCTTT
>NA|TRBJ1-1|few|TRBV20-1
CSVSQGSNTEAFF
TGCAGTGTTTCACAGGGTTCGAACACTGAAGCTTTCTTT